These T cell receptor beta chains were read from a single sample in a study of cytomegalovirus exposure and HLA in healthy donors. Sequenced by immunoSEQ multiplex PCR; TCRdb stores in-frame clones only, minus some. The repertoire consists of approximately 190,000 clones, with approximately 78% occurring once and the leading ten covering about 0.78%. Source material: PBMCs. The receptors were sampled from a woman aged 18-29 years in good health and CMV-seronegative. The CDR3 runs from the conserved cysteine through the conserved F or W. Each record gives: V gene, CDR3 length, J gene, CDR3 protein.

TRBV2	16	TRBJ2-2	CATLLAGGPNTGELFF
TRBV10-1	13	TRBJ2-3	CASETATTDTQYF
TRBV6-5	13	TRBJ2-7	CASSYSASYEQYF
TRBV2	15	TRBJ1-1	CASILSRQMNTEAFF
TRBV28	14	TRBJ2-5	CASSWDAGGGTQYF
TRBV6-5	15	TRBJ1-5	CASRRGTGSNQPQHF
TRBV7-9	13	TRBJ2-3	CASGGTSTDTQYF
TRBV10-3	13	TRBJ2-1	CAISGLEIDEQFF
TRBV10-3	15	TRBJ1-3	CAMRESTTSGNTIYF
TRBV5-1	19	TRBJ2-7	CASSPRASGGLTSSYEQYF
TRBV19	14	TRBJ2-3	CASSGTVGGDTQYF
TRBV27	17	TRBJ1-6	CASSLFAPGQINSPLHF
TRBV18	15	TRBJ2-2	CASSPMGANTGELFF
TRBV7-2	18	TRBJ2-3	CASSIRDRGFSVYDTQYF
TRBV6-1	15	TRBJ2-7	CASSEEYQGNYEQYF
TRBV7-9	15	TRBJ1-1	CASSLAFGLGGEAFF
TRBV5-1	14	TRBJ1-1	CASSWGGEGTEAFF
TRBV25-1	17	TRBJ2-2	CASSTPTGQMNTGELFF
TRBV9	15	TRBJ1-4	CASSVGQGDYEKLFF
TRBV5-1	15	TRBJ2-3	CASSLSAPRVDTQYF
TRBV6-1	14	TRBJ2-7	CASSEGQHSYEQYF
TRBV19	11	TRBJ2-7	CASGEEGEQYF
TRBV7-2	14	TRBJ1-5	CASSGTGFEQPQHF
TRBV5-8	17	TRBJ2-1	CASSYMLTSGRHNEQFF
TRBV6-1	14	TRBJ1-2	CASNKGGAGYGYTF
TRBV28	18	TRBJ1-2	CASSRTGTHSSGNYGYTF
TRBV14	14	TRBJ2-5	CASSQDKGKETQYF
TRBV5-1	15	TRBJ2-1	CASSPGLAGAGEQFF
TRBV18	13	TRBJ1-1	CASSPAGGTEAFF
TRBV18	16	TRBJ2-3	CASSQTLAGGTDTQYF
TRBV2	13	TRBJ2-6	CASQGSGANVLTF
TRBV5-1	14	TRBJ1-5	CASSPGQGGQPQHF
TRBV5-8	15	TRBJ1-1	CASSFTDSLNTEAFF
TRBV6-6	15	TRBJ1-4	CASKDRGNGNEKLFF
TRBV27	15	TRBJ2-1	CASSTHSDFYNEQFF
TRBV30	14	TRBJ2-1	CAWGRTSGTPGQFF
TRBV27	16	TRBJ2-1	CASSPLAGGAYNEQFF
TRBV11-2	15	TRBJ2-7	CASSPDRDSSYEQYF
TRBV4-1	16	TRBJ1-6	CASSLARDRLNSPLHF
TRBV5-1	13	TRBJ1-1	CASSLDLNTEAFF
TRBV5-4	17	TRBJ2-7	CASSLTVAGRRTYEQYF
TRBV9	16	TRBJ1-6	CASSVGTTSGGSPLHF
TRBV28	17	TRBJ2-2	CASSSGTSGWGTGELFF